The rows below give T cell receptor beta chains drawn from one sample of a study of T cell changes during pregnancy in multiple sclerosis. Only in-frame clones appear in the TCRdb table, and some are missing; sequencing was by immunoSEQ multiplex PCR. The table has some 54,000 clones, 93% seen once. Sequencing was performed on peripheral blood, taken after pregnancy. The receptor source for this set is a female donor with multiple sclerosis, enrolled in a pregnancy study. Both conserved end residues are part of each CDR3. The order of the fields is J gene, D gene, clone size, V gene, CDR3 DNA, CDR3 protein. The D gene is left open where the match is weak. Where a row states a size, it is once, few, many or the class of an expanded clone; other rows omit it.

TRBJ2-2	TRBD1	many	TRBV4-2	TGTGCCAGCAGCCCCAGGACAGGGGATGGAAGCGGGGAGCTGTTTTTT	CASSPRTGDGSGELFF
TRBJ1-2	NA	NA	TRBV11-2	TGTGCCAGCAGCTTAGAAGACACTCTCTATGGCTACACCTTC	CASSLEDTLYGYTF
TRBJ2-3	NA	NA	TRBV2	TGTGCCAGCAGACAGGGCACAGATACGCAGTATTTT	CASRQGTDTQYF
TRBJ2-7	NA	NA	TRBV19	TGTGCCAGTAGACAGACAGAATATTCCTACGAGCAGTACTTC	CASRQTEYSYEQYF
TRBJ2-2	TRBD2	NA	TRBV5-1	TGCGCCAGCAGCTGGACTAGCGGGAGTCTGGACACCGGGGAGCTGTTTTTT	CASSWTSGSLDTGELFF
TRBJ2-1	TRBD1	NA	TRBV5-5	TGTGCCAGCAGTGGGGAAAGACAGGGCCGCTCCTACAATGAGCAGTTCTTC	CASSGERQGRSYNEQFF
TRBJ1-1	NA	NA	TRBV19	TGTGCCAGTAGCCCACAATTCCGTTTGAACACTGAAGCTTTCTTT	CASSPQFRLNTEAFF
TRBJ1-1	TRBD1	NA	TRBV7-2	TGTGCCAGCAGCCCCAACAGGGGGCACACTGAAGCTTTCTTT	CASSPNRGHTEAFF
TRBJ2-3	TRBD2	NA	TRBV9	TGTGCCAGCAGCGTCATAGCGGGAGCCACAGATACGCAGTATTTT	CASSVIAGATDTQYF
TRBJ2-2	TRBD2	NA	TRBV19	TGTGCCAGTAGTGGGGGGACTAGCGGGAGTCGTATATTCGGGGAGCTGTTTTTT	CASSGGTSGSRIFGELFF
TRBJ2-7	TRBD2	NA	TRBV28	TGTGCCAGCAGTAGAGCGGGGCCCGGCTACGAGCAGTACTTC	CASSRAGPGYEQYF
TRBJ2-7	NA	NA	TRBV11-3	TGTGCCAGCAGCTTAGGAGGCGGCTACTACGAGCAGTACTTC	CASSLGGGYYEQYF
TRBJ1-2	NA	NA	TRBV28	TGTGCCAGCAGACAGGGCCCCCTTGGCTACACCTTC	CASRQGPLGYTF
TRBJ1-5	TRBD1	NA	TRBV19	TGTGCCAGTAGTATCGGGGCAGGGGGCTTCAGGCCCCAGCATTTT	CASSIGAGGFRPQHF
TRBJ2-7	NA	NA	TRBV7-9	TGTGCCAGCAGCCCCGCGGGCGCAGGGGTAGTCTACGAGCAGTACTTC	CASSPAGAGVVYEQYF
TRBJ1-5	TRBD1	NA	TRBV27	TGTGCCAGCAGTTTCAGGGGGTCTAATCAGCCCCAGCATTTT	CASSFRGSNQPQHF
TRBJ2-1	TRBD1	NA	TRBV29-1	TGCAGCGTTAAAAACAGGGGGCGGGTCAATGAGCAGTTCTTC	CSVKNRGRVNEQFF
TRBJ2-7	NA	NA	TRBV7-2	TGTGCCAGCAGCCCGACGGGTACCTACGAGCAGTACTTC	CASSPTGTYEQYF
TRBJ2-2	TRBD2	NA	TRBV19	TGTGCCAGTTCAGCCCCGGGTACTAGCGGGAAAACCGGGGAGCTGTTTTTT	CASSAPGTSGKTGELFF
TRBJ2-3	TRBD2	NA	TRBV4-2	TGTGCCAGCAGCCAAGCCCTAGCGGAGGTAGATACGCAGTATTTT	CASSQALAEVDTQYF
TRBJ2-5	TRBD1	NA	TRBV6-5	TGTGCCAGCAGTCAGACAGGGACAGCCCAAGAGACCCAGTACTTC	CASSQTGTAQETQYF
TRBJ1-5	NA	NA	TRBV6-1	TGTGCCAGCAGTATGACTAGTTATAGCAATCAGCCCCAGCATTTT	CASSMTSYSNQPQHF
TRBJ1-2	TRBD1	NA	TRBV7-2	TGTGCCAGCAGCTTCGACAGGGGGCATCTTGGCTACACCTTC	CASSFDRGHLGYTF
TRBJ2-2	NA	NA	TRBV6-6	TGTGCCAGCAGTTCGACACGTCTGAACACCGGGGAGCTGTTTTTT	CASSSTRLNTGELFF
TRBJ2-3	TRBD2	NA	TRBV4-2	TGTGCCAGCAGCCAAGTGAGGCTAGCGGGAGGGCCTTATAACACAGATACGCAGTATTTT	CASSQVRLAGGPYNTDTQYF
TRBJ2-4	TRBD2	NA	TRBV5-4	TGTGCCAGCAGCATTCGACTAGCGGGAACCAAAAACATTCAGTACTTC	CASSIRLAGTKNIQYF
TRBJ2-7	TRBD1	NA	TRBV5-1	TGCGCCAGCAGCTGGAGACAGGGGGCGTACGAGCAGTACTTC	CASSWRQGAYEQYF
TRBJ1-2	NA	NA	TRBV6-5	TGTGCCAGCTCGGCGGGAAACTATGGCTACACCTTC	CASSAGNYGYTF
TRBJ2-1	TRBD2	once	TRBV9	TGTGCCAGCAGCGCGGGACTAGCGTTCTCCAATGAGCAGTTCTTC	CASSAGLAFSNEQFF
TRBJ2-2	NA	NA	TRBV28	TGTGCCAGCAGTCCTCAGGACACCGGGGAGCTGTTTTTT	CASSPQDTGELFF
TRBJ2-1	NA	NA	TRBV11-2	TGTGCCAGCAGCTTAGTATCCAATGAGCAGTTCTTC	CASSLVSNEQFF
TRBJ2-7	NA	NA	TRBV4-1	TGCGCCAGCAGCCCCTCCGGGACTTTCTACGAGCAGTACTTC	CASSPSGTFYEQYF
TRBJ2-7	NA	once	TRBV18	TGTGCCAGCTCACCTCTAACCTACGAGCAGTACTTC	CASSPLTYEQYF
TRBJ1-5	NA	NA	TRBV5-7	TGTGCCGGGGGGTTTGGGGGGGCCGCCCAAAATGGGAGCAATCAGCCCCAGCATTTT	CAGGFGGAAQNGSNQPQHF
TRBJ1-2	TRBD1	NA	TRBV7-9	TGTGCCAGCAGCCCCGGGACAGGGGTTTTTTCACGAGAGGGGTATGGCTACACCTTC	CASSPGTGVFSREGYGYTF
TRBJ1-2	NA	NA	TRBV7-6	TGTGCCAGCAGCCCCAAAAGAACAGGGATTTACTATGGCTACATCTTC	CASSPKRTGIYYGYIF
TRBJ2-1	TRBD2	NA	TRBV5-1	TGCGCCAGCAGCTTGGGACTCGGGAGGGCCGGTGAGCAGTTCTTC	CASSLGLGRAGEQFF
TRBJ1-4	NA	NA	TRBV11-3	TGTGCCAGCAGCGGGGGGTCAGGATCAACTAATGAAAAACTGTTTTTT	CASSGGSGSTNEKLFF
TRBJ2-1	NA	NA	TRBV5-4	TGTGCCAGCAGTCCTACTAGTCGCTCCTACAATGAGCAGTTCTTC	CASSPTSRSYNEQFF
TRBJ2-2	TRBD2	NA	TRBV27	TGTGCCAGCAGTTGGGGACTAGCGGGAGTAACCGGGGAGCTGTTTTTT	CASSWGLAGVTGELFF
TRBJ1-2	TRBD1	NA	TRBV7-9	TGTGCCAGCAGCAAGGACAGGGGGGGGGTTTATGGCTACACCTTC	CASSKDRGGVYGYTF
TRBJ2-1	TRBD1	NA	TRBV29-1	TGCAGCGTAACAGGGGGCGGTTGGGATGAGCAGTTCTTC	CSVTGGGWDEQFF
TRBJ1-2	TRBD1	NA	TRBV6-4	TGTGCCAGCAGGGCCGGGACAGGGGCGCGCTATGGCTACACCTTC	CASRAGTGARYGYTF